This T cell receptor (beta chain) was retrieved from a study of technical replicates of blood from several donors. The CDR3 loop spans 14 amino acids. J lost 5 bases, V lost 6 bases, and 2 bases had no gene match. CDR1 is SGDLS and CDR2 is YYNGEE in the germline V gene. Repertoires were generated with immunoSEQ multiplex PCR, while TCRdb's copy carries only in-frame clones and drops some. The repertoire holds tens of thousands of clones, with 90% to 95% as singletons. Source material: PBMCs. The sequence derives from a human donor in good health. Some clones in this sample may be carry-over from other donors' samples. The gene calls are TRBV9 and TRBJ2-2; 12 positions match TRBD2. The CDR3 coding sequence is TGTGCCAGCAAAGGGACTAGCGGGACCGGGGAGCTGTTTTTT. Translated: CASKGTSGTGELFF.